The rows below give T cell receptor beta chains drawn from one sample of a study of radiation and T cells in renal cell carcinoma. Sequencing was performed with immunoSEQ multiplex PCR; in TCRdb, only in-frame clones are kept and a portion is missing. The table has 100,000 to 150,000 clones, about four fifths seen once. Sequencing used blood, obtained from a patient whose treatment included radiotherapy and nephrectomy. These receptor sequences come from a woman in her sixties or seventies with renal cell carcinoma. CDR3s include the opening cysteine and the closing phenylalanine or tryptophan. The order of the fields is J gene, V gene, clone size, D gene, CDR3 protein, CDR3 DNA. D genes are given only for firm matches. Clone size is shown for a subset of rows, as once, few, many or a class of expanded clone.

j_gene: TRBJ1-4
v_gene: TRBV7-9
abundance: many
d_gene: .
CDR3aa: CASSAQGSNEKLFF
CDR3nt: TGTGCCAGCAGCGCACAAGGATCTAATGAAAAACTGTTTTTT

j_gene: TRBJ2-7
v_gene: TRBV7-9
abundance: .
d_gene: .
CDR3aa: CASSLGTGLSYEQYF
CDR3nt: TGTGCCAGCAGCTTAGGCACAGGCCTTTCCTACGAGCAGTACTTC

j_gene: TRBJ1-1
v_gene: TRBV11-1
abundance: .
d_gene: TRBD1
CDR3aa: CASSDTGQGHMNTEAFF
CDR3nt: TGTGCCAGCAGTGATACGGGACAGGGGCACATGAACACTGAAGCTTTCTTT

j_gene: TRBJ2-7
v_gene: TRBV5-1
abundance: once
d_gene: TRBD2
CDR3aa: CASSLGTSGSYEQYF
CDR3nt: TGCGCCAGCAGCTTGGGGACTAGCGGCTCCTACGAGCAGTACTTC

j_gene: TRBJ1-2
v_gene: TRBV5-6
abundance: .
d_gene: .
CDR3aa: CASSLVAGASYGYTF
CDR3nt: TGTGCCAGCAGCTTGGTTGCGGGAGCGAGCTATGGCTACACCTTC

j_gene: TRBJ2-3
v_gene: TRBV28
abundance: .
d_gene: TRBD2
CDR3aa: CASSLAGGRDTDTQYF
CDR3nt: TGTGCCAGCAGTTTAGCGGGGGGGCGTGACACAGATACGCAGTATTTT

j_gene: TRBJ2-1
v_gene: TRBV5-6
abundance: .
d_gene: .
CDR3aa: CASSLFPPRNEQFF
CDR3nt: TGTGCCAGCAGCTTGTTTCCCCCTAGGAATGAGCAGTTCTTC

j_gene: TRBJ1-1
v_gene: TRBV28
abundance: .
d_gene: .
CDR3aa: CASSPPSRPNTEAFF
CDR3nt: TGTGCCAGCAGTCCCCCGTCCAGACCGAACACTGAAGCTTTCTTT

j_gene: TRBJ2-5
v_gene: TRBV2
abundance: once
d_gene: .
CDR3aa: CASSAGVPGETQYF
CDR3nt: TGTGCCAGCAGTGCGGGGGTCCCGGGAGAGACCCAGTACTTC

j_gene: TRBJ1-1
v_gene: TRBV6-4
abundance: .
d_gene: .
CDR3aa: CASSDGGSDTEAFF
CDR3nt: TGTGCCAGCAGTGACGGGGGGTCGGACACTGAAGCTTTCTTT

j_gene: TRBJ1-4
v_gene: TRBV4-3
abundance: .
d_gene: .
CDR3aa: CASSFVRGDEKLFF
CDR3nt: TGCGCCAGCAGCTTCGTGAGAGGGGATGAAAAACTGTTTTTT

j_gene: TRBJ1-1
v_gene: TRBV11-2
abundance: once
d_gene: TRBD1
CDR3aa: CASSETGGGTEAFF
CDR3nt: TGTGCCAGCAGCGAGACAGGGGGGGGGACTGAAGCTTTCTTT

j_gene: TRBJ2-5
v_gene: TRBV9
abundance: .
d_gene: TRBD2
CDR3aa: CASSEGTSRETQYF
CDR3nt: TGTGCCAGCAGCGAAGGGACTAGCAGGGAGACCCAGTACTTC

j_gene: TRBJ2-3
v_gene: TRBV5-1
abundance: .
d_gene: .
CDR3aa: CASSLGSPSTDTQYF
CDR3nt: TGCGCCAGCAGCTTGGGCAGCCCAAGCACAGATACGCAGTATTTT

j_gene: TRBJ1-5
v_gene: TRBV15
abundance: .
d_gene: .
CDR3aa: CATSREGDTYQPQHF
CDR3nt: TGTGCCACCAGCAGAGAGGGGGACACATATCAGCCCCAGCATTTT

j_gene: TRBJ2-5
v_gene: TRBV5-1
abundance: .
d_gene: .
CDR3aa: CASSFIGQETQYF
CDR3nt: TGCGCCAGCAGCTTTATTGGGCAAGAGACCCAGTACTTC

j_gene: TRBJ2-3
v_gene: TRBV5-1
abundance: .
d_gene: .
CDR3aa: CASRQDLFSADTQYF
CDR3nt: TGCGCCAGCAGACAGGACCTTTTTTCGGCAGATACGCAGTATTTT

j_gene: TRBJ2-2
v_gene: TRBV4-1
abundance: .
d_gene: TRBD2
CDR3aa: CASSHVIGRDTGELFF
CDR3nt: TGCGCCAGCAGCCACGTCATCGGGAGGGACACCGGGGAGCTGTTTTTT

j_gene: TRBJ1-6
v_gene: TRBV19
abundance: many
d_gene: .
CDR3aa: CASRTGPGSYNSPLHF
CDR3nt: TGTGCCAGTAGGACAGGTCCAGGCTCCTATAATTCACCCCTCCACTTT

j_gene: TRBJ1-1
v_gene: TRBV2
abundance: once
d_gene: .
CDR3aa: CASTQGNMNTEAFF
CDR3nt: TGTGCCAGCACTCAGGGGAATATGAACACTGAAGCTTTCTTT

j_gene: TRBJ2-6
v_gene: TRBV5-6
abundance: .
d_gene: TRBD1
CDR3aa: CASSSRGQGATGANVLTF
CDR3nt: TGTGCCAGCAGCTCCCGCGGACAGGGGGCTACAGGGGCCAACGTCCTGACTTTC

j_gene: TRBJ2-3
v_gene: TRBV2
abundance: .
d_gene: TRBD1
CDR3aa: CASRETGQGTDTQYF
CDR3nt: TGTGCCAGCAGGGAAACGGGACAGGGGACAGATACGCAGTATTTT

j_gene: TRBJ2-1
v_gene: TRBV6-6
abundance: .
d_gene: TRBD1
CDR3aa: CASSIDRGLYNEQFF
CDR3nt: TGTGCCAGCAGTATAGACAGGGGGCTGTACAATGAGCAGTTCTTC

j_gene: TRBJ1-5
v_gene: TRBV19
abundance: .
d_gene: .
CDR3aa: CASSMGDRPGTQHF
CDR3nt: TGTGCCAGTAGTATGGGGGACCGCCCCGGGACCCAGCATTTT

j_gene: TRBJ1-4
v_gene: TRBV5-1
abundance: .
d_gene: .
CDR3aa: CASSFEPGREKLFF
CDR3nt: TGCGCCAGCAGCTTCGAACCGGGTCGTGAAAAACTGTTTTTT

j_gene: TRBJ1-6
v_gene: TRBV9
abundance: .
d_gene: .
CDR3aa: CASSVERDSPLHF
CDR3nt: TGTGCCAGCAGCGTAGAGAGAGATTCACCCCTCCACTTT

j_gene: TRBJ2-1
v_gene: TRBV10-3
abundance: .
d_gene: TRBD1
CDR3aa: CAISGVGPGGYNEQFF
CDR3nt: TGTGCCATCAGTGGAGTGGGGCCAGGGGGCTACAATGAGCAGTTCTTC

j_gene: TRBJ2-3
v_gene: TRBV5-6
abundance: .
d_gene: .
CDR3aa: CASSLYRAEDTQYF
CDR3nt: TGTGCCAGCAGCTTGTACAGGGCCGAAGATACGCAGTATTTT

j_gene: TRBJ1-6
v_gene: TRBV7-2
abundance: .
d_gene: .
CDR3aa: CASSLAGQNSPLHF
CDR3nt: TGTGCCAGCAGCTTAGCGGGCCAGAATTCACCCCTCCACTTT

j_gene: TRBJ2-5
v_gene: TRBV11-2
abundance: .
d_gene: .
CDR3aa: CASSLAETQYF
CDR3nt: TGTGCCAGCAGCTTAGCGGAGACCCAGTACTTC

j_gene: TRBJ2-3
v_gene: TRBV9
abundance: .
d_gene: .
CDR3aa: CASSGLATDTQYF
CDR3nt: TGTGCCAGCAGCGGGCTAGCGACAGATACGCAGTATTTT

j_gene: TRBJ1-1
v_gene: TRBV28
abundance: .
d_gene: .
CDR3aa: CASSPTGSGRTEAFF
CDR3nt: TGTGCCAGCAGTCCAACAGGGTCCGGTCGCACTGAAGCTTTCTTT

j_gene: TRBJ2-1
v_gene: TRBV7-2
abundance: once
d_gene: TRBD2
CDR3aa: CASSLATSGTSYNEQFF
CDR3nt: TGTGCCAGCAGCTTAGCGACTAGCGGGACATCCTACAATGAGCAGTTCTTC